This is a list of T cell receptor beta chains from one sample in a study of metastatic and nonmetastatic thyroid tumors. TCRdb reanalyzed the PCR reads via MiXCR. The table records about 22,000 clones, 20% to 25% of them present only once. The sequencing input was blood. These receptor sequences come from a male donor with papillary thyroid cancer or a benign thyroid nodule (not recorded which). Some clones in this sample may be carry-over from other donors' samples. Each CDR3 is given with its conserved first and last residue. The D gene is left open where the match is weak. Rows give clone size only sometimes, using once, few, many, or a class for an expanded clone.

j_gene,abundance,d_gene,v_gene,CDR3aa,CDR3nt
TRBJ1-6,few,NA,TRBV6-5,CASILHGAGSPLHF,TGTGCCAGCATTTTACATGGGGCGGGTTCACCCCTCCACTTT
TRBJ2-3,few,TRBD2,TRBV10-1,CASSEGGLEGTQYF,TGCGCCAGCAGTGAGGGAGGACTAGAGGGTACGCAGTATTTT
TRBJ2-5,NA,TRBD2,TRBV24-1,CATSDWSSGTSVRETQYF,TGTGCCACCAGTGATTGGTCTAGCGGAACCTCTGTGAGGGAGACCCAGTACTTC
TRBJ1-4,many,TRBD1,TRBV28,CASRWTGGGEKLFF,TGTGCCAGCAGGTGGACAGGGGGAGGAGAAAAACTGTTTTTT
TRBJ2-5,many,TRBD2,TRBV6-2/TRBV6-3,CASSRLAVETQYF,TGTGCCAGCAGCAGACTAGCGGTGGAGACCCAGTACTTC
TRBJ2-3,few,TRBD2,TRBV28,CASNSLPGLVEKDTQYF,TGTGCCAGCAACTCCCTTCCGGGACTAGTCGAGAAAGATACGCAGTATTTT
TRBJ2-1,many,NA,TRBV19,CASSTPQRQFF,TGTGCCAGTAGTACCCCACAGCGGCAGTTCTTC
TRBJ2-1,NA,NA,TRBV6-2/TRBV6-3,CASSYRNEQFF,TGTGCCAGCAGTTATCGGAATGAGCAGTTCTTC
TRBJ1-4,many,TRBD1,TRBV4-1,CASSQGGTGDEKLFF,TGCGCCAGCAGCCAGGGCGGGACAGGGGATGAAAAACTGTTTTTT
TRBJ2-5,many,NA,TRBV2,CASSGGKGWEQETQYF,TGTGCCAGCAGTGGAGGGAAGGGTTGGGAACAAGAGACCCAGTACTTC
TRBJ1-2,few,NA,TRBV28,CATTDPKSYTF,TGTGCCACCACGGACCCGAAAAGCTACACCTTC
TRBJ2-7,many,TRBD1,TRBV3-1,CASSTRTGGIGSYEQYF,TGTGCCAGCAGCACCCGGACAGGGGGTATCGGCTCCTACGAGCAGTACTTC
TRBJ2-1,many,TRBD1,TRBV5-1,CASSVIPGTGGNEQFF,TGCGCCAGCAGCGTAATTCCCGGGACAGGGGGCAATGAGCAGTTCTTC
TRBJ2-2,NA,NA,TRBV24-1,CATSPAVGGTCELFF,TGTGCCACCAGTCCGGCGGTGGGGGGCACCTGTGAGCTGTTTTTT
TRBJ2-3,many,NA,TRBV5-8,CASSLGRYPDTQYF,TGTGCCAGCAGCTTGGGACGTTACCCAGATACGCAGTATTTT
TRBJ1-2,many,NA,TRBV11-2,CASSLVQGGYTF,TGTGCCAGCAGCTTAGTCCAGGGTGGCTACACCTTC
TRBJ1-3,few,NA,TRBV4-1,CASSQAPGYINTIYF,TGCGCCAGCAGCCAAGCACCAGGTTATATAAACACCATATATTTT